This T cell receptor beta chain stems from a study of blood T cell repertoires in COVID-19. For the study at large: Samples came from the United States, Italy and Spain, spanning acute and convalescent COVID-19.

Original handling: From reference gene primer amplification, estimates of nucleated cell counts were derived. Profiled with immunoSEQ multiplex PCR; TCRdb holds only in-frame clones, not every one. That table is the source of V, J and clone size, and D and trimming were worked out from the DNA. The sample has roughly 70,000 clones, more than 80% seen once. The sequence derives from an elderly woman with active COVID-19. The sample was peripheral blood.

CDR3 amino acids: CASSLELAGVWETQYF. The DNA for the CDR3 is TGTGCCAGCAGCTTAGAGCTAGCGGGAGTGTGGGAGACCCAGTACTTC. The chain couples TRBV7-2 to TRBJ2-5, with TRBD2 matching over 10 bases. This CDR3 region has 16 residues. Unmatched junction bases numbered 7, after V lost 1 base and J lost 5 bases. Germline lookup yields CDR1 SGHTA and CDR2 FQGNSA.